This T cell receptor (beta chain) appears in the sequencing data of a study of Ad26.COV2.S vaccination and SARS-CoV-2 variants. Profiling relied on immunoSEQ multiplex PCR, and the TCRdb table lists in-frame clones only, not all of them. The sample lists over 350,000 clones, about nine tenths occurring once. Treatment described: around 19 received Ad26.COV2.S at low or high dose, single or two shots; 5 received placebo; per-sample allocation not given. Each sample was drawn 63 days after the first injection (of vaccine or placebo). The germline gives CDR1 SGHVS, CDR2 FQNEAQ. CDR3 length: 17 residues. V gave up 6 bases and J gave up 3 bases, with 21 bases separating them.

Specimen: peripheral blood, collected in a trial of Ad26.COV2.S vaccine versus placebo. This receptor was taken from a person aged 18-65 years who received the Ad26.COV2.S COVID-19 vaccine or a placebo. The J gene is TRBJ2-1, the V gene TRBV7-8, with a tentative D call TRBD2 (6 bases). Here the CDR3 DNA reads TGTGCCAGCAGTTGGACGAACGGGCGGGAAATCTACAATGAGCAGTTCTTC. It specifies CASSWTNGREIYNEQFF.